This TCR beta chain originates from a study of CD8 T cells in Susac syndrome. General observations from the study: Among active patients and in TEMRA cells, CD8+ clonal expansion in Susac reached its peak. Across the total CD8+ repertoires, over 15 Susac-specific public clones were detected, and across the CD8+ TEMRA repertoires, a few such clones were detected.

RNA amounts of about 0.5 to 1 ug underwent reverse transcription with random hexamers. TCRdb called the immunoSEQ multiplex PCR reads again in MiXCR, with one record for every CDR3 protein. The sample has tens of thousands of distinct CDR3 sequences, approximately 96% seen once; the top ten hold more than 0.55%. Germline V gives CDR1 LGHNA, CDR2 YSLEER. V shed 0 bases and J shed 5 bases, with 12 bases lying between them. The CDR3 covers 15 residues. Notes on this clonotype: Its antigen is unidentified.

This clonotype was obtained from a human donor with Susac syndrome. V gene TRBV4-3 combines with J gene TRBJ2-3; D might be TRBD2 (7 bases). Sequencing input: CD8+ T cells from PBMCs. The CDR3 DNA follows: TGCGCCAGCAGCCAAGATCCAAGGGGGGGAGATACGCAGTATTTT. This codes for CASSQDPRGGDTQYF.